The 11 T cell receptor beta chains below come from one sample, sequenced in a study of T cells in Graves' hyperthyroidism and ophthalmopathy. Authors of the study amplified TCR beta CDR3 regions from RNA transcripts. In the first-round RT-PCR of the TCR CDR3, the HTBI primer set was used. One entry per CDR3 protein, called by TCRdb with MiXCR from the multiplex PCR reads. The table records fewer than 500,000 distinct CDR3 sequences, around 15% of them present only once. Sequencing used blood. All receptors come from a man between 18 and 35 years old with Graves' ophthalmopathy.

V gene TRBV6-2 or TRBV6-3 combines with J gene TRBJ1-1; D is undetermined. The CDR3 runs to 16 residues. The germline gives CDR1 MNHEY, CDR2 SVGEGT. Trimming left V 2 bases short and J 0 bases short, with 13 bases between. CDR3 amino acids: CASSYGRPPMNTEAFF. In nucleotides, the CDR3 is TGTGCCAGCAGTTACGGCAGGCCCCCTATGAACACTGAAGCTTTCTTT.

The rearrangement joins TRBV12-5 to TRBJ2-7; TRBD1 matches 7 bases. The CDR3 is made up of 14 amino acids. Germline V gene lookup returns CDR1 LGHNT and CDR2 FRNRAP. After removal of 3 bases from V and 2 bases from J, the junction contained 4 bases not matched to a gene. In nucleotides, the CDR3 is TGTGCTAGTGGTTTCGGGACAGCAACCTACGAGCAGTACTTC. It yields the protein CASGFGTATYEQYF.

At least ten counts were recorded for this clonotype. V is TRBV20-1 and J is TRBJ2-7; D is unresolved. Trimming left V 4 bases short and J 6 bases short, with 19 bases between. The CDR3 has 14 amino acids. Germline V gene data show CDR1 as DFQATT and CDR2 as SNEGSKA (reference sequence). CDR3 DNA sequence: TGCAGTGCTAAGGTCAATCGAGGATCGTTCGAGCAGTACTTC. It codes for CSAKVNRGSFEQYF.

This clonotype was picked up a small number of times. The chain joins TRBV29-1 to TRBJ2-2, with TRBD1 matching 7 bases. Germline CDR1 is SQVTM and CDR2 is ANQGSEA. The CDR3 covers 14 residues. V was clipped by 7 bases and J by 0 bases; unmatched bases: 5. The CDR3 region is CSARQGSNTGELFF. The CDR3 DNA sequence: TGCAGCGCGAGACAGGGATCGAACACCGGGGAGCTGTTTTTT.

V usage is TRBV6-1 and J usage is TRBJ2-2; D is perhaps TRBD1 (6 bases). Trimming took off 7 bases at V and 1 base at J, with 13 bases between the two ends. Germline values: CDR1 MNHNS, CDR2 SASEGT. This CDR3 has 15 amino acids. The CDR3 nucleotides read TGTGCCAGCACCCGGCCAGGGGTGAACACCGGGGAGCTGTTTTTT. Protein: CASTRPGVNTGELFF.

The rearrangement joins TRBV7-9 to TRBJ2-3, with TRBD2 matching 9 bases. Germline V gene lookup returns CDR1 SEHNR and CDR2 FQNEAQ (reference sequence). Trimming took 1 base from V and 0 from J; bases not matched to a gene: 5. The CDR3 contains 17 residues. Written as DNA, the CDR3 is TGTGCCAGCAGCTTAGTTCGTCTAGCGGGGAGCACAGATACGCAGTATTTT. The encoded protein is CASSLVRLAGSTDTQYF.

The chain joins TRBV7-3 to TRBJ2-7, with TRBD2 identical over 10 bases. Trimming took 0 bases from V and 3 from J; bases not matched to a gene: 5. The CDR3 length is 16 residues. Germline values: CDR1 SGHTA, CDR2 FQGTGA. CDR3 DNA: TGTGCCAGCAGCTTAACGTTTTTAGCGGGAGGCTACGAGCAGTACTTC. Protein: CASSLTFLAGGYEQYF.

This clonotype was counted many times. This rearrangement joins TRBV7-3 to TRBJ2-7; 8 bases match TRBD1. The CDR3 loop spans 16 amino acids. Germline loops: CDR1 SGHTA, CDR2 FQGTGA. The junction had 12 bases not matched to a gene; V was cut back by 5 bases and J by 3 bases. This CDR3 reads CASSDWAGTGRYEQYF. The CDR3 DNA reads TGTGCCAGCAGCGATTGGGCCGGGACAGGCCGCTACGAGCAGTACTTC.

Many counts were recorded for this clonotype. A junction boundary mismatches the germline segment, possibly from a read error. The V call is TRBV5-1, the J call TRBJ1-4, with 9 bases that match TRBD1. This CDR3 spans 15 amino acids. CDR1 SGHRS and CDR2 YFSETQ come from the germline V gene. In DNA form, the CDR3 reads TGCGCCAACAGCCAAGGGACAGGGATTGGAGAAAAACTGTTTTTT. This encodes CANSQGTGIGEKLFF.

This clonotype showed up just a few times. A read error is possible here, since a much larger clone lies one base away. CDR3 residues: CASSFIRDRGLVNTEAFF. The CDR3 DNA sequence: TGTGCCAGCAGCTTCATCCGGGACAGGGGGCTAGTGAACACTGAAGCTTTCTTT. The chain links TRBV7-3 to TRBJ1-1; TRBD1 aligns across 12 bases. The junction had 8 bases not matched to a gene; V was cut back by 3 bases and J by 0 bases. CDR1 SGHTA and CDR2 FQGTGA come from the germline V gene. The CDR3 is 18 amino acids. Based on the CDR3 plus reference TRBV7-3 and TRBJ1-1, the full variable domain is GAGVSQTPSNKVTEKGKYVELRCDPISGHTALYWYRQSLGQGPEFLIYFQGTGAADDSGLPNDRFFAVRPEGSVSTLKIQRTERGDSAVYLCASSFIRDRGLVNTEAFFGQGTRLTVV.

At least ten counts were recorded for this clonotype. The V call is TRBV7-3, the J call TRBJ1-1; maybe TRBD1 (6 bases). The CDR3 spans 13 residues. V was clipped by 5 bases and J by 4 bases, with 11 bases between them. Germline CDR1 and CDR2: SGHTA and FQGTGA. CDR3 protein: CASSLTGFTEAFF. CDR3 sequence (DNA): TGTGCCAGCAGCCTCACAGGGTTCACTGAAGCTTTCTTT.